This is a list of T cell receptor beta chains from one sample in a study of blood T cell repertoires in COVID-19. The method was immunoSEQ multiplex PCR; TCRdb's version includes in-frame clones alone and lacks a portion of them. The repertoire has hundreds of thousands of clones, around 80% of them found once; the top ten carry under 2%. Sequencing was done on a sample of peripheral blood. Receptors were obtained from a woman of 80 years or more with acute or convalescent COVID-19. Both conserved end residues are part of each CDR3. A D gene is named only where the DNA matches it firmly. Expanded clones are given a class, and other clones once, few, many or no size at all.

d_gene	v_gene	j_gene	abundance	CDR3nt	CDR3aa
-	TRBV7-9	TRBJ1-4	-	TGTGCCAGCAGCCTGATGCAGGGAAGTGAAAAACTGTTTTTT	CASSLMQGSEKLFF
-	TRBV4-2	TRBJ1-5	-	TGTGCCAGCAGGGAACAGAAGAATAGCAATCAGCCCCAGCATTTT	CASREQKNSNQPQHF
TRBD1	TRBV3-1/TRBV3-2	TRBJ1-2	-	TGTGCCAGCAGCCAAACCGACAGGGGGCCTGGCTACACCTTC	CASSQTDRGPGYTF
-	TRBV4-3	TRBJ2-3	-	TGCGCCAGCAGCCAAGATTGGAGCGCCAGCACAGATACGCAGTATTTT	CASSQDWSASTDTQYF
TRBD2	TRBV7-9	TRBJ2-7	-	TGTGCCAGCAGTTCAACTAGCGGCGATTACGAGCAGTACTTC	CASSSTSGDYEQYF
TRBD1	TRBV4-3	TRBJ1-6	-	TGCGCCAGCAGCCAGAGAGGGCCGGGACAGGGGAATTCACCCCTCCACTTT	CASSQRGPGQGNSPLHF
TRBD1	TRBV4-2	TRBJ1-5	-	TGTGCCAGCAGCCATGCCCGGACAGGAGATCAATGGCCCCAGCATTTT	CASSHARTGDQWPQHF
TRBD2	TRBV7-2	TRBJ2-3	-	TGTGCCAGCAGCTTTGTGGGGGGGGGCACAGATACGCAGTATTTT	CASSFVGGGTDTQYF
TRBD1	TRBV29-1	TRBJ1-1	-	TGCAGCGTTGGCGCCGGGACAGGGAACACTGAAGCTTTCTTT	CSVGAGTGNTEAFF
TRBD2	TRBV11-3	TRBJ2-2	-	TGTGCCAGCAGCCGCGGGGGGACGAACACCGGGGAGCTGTTTTTT	CASSRGGTNTGELFF
-	TRBV7-9	TRBJ2-1	-	TGTGCCAGCAGCGCCCGTGGGAGGGGGGCCTACAATGAGCAGTTCTTC	CASSARGRGAYNEQFF
TRBD1	TRBV7-2	TRBJ1-1	-	TGTGCCAGCAGCCGCTCTTCCGGGACAGGGGCCGCCATGAACACTGAAGCTTTCTTT	CASSRSSGTGAAMNTEAFF
-	TRBV7-2	TRBJ2-5	few	TGTGCCAGCAGCTTAAGGACAGCCCAAGAGACCCAGTACTTC	CASSLRTAQETQYF
TRBD2	TRBV5-1	TRBJ2-3	-	TGCGCCAGCAGCTTGGAGGGTAGCGGGGGGCGAAGAACAGATACGCAGTATTTT	CASSLEGSGGRRTDTQYF
TRBD2	TRBV6-5	TRBJ2-7	-	TGTGCCAGCAGTTACGAGGGGACTAGGGGGTACGAGCAGTACTTC	CASSYEGTRGYEQYF
-	TRBV6-5	TRBJ1-2	-	TGTGCCAGCAGTTACTCGATAGCCGGCTGGGGCTACACCTTC	CASSYSIAGWGYTF
-	TRBV14	TRBJ1-2	-	TGTGCCAGCAGCCGGGTGAGGAATTATGGCTACACCTTC	CASSRVRNYGYTF
TRBD2	TRBV5-4	TRBJ2-5	-	TGTGCCAGCAGCTCCATAGCGGGGGGGCTGGAGACCCAGTACTTC	CASSSIAGGLETQYF
TRBD1	TRBV19	TRBJ1-6	once	TGTGCCAGTAGTACTGGACAGGGTAATAATTCACCCCTCCACTTT	CASSTGQGNNSPLHF
TRBD2	TRBV3-1/TRBV3-2	TRBJ2-5	-	TGTGCCAGCAGCCAAGAGTCCTTAGCGGGGGCCCAAGAGACCCAGTACTTC	CASSQESLAGAQETQYF
-	TRBV7-2	TRBJ2-3	-	TGTGCCAGCAGCTTAATAACTCACACAGATACGCAGTATTTT	CASSLITHTDTQYF
TRBD1	TRBV9	TRBJ1-4	once	TGTGCCAGCAGCCCGACAGGGCTCGGAGTAGTAGGAACTAATGAAAAACTGTTTTTT	CASSPTGLGVVGTNEKLFF
-	TRBV28	TRBJ1-2	-	TGTGCCAGCGAGGGAGGCGGAGGCTATGGCTACACCTTC	CASEGGGGYGYTF
-	TRBV6-2/TRBV6-3	TRBJ2-7	-	TGTGCCAGCAGTTCCTTACGGGGAACGAGTGAGCAGTACTTC	CASSSLRGTSEQYF
TRBD1	TRBV5-4	TRBJ1-3	-	TGTGCCAGCAGCTCGACAGGGATCCCTGGAAACACCATATATTTT	CASSSTGIPGNTIYF
-	TRBV7-6	TRBJ2-1	-	TGTGCCAGCAGCTTATACGGGGGAGCCGACAATGAGCAGTTCTTC	CASSLYGGADNEQFF
TRBD2	TRBV5-1	TRBJ2-1	-	TGCGCCAGCAGTGGACTAGCGGGGAGCAACAATGAGCAGTTCTTC	CASSGLAGSNNEQFF
-	TRBV3-1/TRBV3-2	TRBJ1-1	-	TGTGCCAGCAGCTACAGGGCGAGGGGCACTGAAGCTTTCTTT	CASSYRARGTEAFF
TRBD2	TRBV27	TRBJ2-6	-	TGTGCCAGCAGTTTTCTAGCGGGAGGGTCTGGGGCCAACGTCCTGACTTTC	CASSFLAGGSGANVLTF
TRBD1	TRBV7-2	TRBJ1-6	few	TGTGCCAGCAGGATTTCGACAGGGAGTTATTCACCCCTCCACTTT	CASRISTGSYSPLHF
-	TRBV5-4	TRBJ1-4	-	TGTGCCAGCAGCTTGCAGGGCTCGAGTGAAAAACTGTTTTTT	CASSLQGSSEKLFF
TRBD1	TRBV4-2	TRBJ1-2	once	TGTGCCAGCAGCCTTGGGGGACAGGGTGATGGCTACACCTTC	CASSLGGQGDGYTF
-	TRBV10-3	TRBJ1-5	-	TGTGCCATCAGTGAGGCGGCAGACAATCAGCCCCAGCATTTT	CAISEAADNQPQHF
TRBD2	TRBV25-1	TRBJ2-5	-	TGTGCCAGCAGTGAATTGGGCAAGCGGGGTTATCAAGAGACCCAGTACTTC	CASSELGKRGYQETQYF
TRBD2	TRBV5-5	TRBJ2-3	-	TGTGCCAGCAGCGGATGGGGGACTAGCATGGATACGCAGTATTTT	CASSGWGTSMDTQYF
-	TRBV29-1	TRBJ2-1	-	TGCAGCGTTGAAGATTTTCCTTGGGACAAGACCTACAATGAGCAGTTCTTC	CSVEDFPWDKTYNEQFF
TRBD2	TRBV28	TRBJ2-2	-	TGTGCCAGCTCAAGCGGGAGAGACACCGGGGAGCTGTTTTTT	CASSSGRDTGELFF
TRBD1	TRBV6-5	TRBJ1-2	-	TGTGCCAGCAGTTACTCGACAGGGGGCTACTATGGCTACACCTTC	CASSYSTGGYYGYTF
-	TRBV7-7	TRBJ2-5	few	TGTGCCAGCAGTCCTGGACAGCAAGAGACCCAGTACTTC	CASSPGQQETQYF
-	TRBV5-1	TRBJ2-2	-	TGCGCCAGCAGCTTCGAGGCGGACACCGGGGAGCTGTTTTTT	CASSFEADTGELFF
-	TRBV7-2	TRBJ2-5	-	TGTGCCAGCAGCTTAGGTCCGGAGGCGGAGACCCAGTACTTC	CASSLGPEAETQYF
TRBD1	TRBV3-1/TRBV3-2	TRBJ2-7	few	TGTGCCAGCAGCCCGACATGGATTCAACAGGGGAAGGGTTACGAGCAGTACTTC	CASSPTWIQQGKGYEQYF
TRBD1	TRBV18	TRBJ2-7	once	TGTGCCAGCTCACCCGGACAGGGGGCTAGTCTCTACGAGCAGTACTTC	CASSPGQGASLYEQYF
TRBD1	TRBV27	TRBJ2-1	-	TGTGCCAGCAGAAAAACAGGGGGGCAGTTCTTC	CASRKTGGQFF
-	TRBV2	TRBJ1-2	-	TGTGCCAGCATCGGGGCTGGGGGGGTTCCTAACTATGGCTACACCTTC	CASIGAGGVPNYGYTF
TRBD1	TRBV9	TRBJ1-1	-	TGTGCCAGCAGCGGCCGGGACAGTCTGAACACTGAAGCTTTCTTT	CASSGRDSLNTEAFF
TRBD2	TRBV2	TRBJ2-7	-	TGTGCCAGCAGTGAGTTAGCGGGGGTCTCCTACGAGCAGTACTTC	CASSELAGVSYEQYF
-	TRBV28	TRBJ2-3	-	TGTGCCAGCAGTCCCGCAGGGCCAACTAGCACAGATACGCAGTATTTT	CASSPAGPTSTDTQYF